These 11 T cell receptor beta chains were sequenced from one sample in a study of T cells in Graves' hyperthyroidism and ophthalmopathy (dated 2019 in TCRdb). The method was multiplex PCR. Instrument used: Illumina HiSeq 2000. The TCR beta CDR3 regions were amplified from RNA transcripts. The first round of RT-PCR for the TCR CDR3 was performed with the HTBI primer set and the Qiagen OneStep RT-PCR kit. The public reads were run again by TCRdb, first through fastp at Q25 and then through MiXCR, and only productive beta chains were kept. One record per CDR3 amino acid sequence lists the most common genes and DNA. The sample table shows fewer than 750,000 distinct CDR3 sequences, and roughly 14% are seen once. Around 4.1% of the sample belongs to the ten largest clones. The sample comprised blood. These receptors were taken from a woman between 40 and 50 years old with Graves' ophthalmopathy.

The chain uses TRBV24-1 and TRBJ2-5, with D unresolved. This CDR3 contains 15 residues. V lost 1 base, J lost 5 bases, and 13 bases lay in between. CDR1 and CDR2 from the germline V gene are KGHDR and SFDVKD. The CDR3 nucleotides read TGTGCCACCAGTGATTTTTCGGCAGGACGGGAGACCCAGTACTTC. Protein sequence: CATSDFSAGRETQYF.

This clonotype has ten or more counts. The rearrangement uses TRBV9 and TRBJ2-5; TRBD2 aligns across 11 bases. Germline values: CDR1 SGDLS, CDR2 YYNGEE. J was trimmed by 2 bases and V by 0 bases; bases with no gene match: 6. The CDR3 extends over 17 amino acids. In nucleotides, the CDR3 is TGTGCCAGCAGCGTAGGCCTTGGGACTAGCGGACAAGAGACCCAGTACTTC. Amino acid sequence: CASSVGLGTSGQETQYF. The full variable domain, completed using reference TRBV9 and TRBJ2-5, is DSGVTQTPKHLITATGQRVTLRCSPRSGDLSVYWYQQSLDQGLQFLIQYYNGEERAKGNILERFSAQQFPDLHSELNLSSLELGDSALYFCASSVGLGTSGQETQYFGPGTRLLVL.

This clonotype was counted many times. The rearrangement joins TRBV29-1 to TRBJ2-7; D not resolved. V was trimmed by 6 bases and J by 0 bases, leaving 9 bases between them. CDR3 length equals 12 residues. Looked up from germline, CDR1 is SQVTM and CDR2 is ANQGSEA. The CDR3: CSVAGPSYEQYF. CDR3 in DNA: TGCAGCGTCGCCGGACCCTCCTACGAGCAGTACTTC.

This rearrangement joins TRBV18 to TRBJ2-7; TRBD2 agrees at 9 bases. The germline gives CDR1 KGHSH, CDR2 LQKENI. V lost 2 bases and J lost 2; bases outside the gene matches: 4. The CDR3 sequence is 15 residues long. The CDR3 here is CASSPEREDPYEQYF. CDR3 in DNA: TGTGCCAGCTCACCAGAGCGGGAGGATCCCTACGAGCAGTACTTC.

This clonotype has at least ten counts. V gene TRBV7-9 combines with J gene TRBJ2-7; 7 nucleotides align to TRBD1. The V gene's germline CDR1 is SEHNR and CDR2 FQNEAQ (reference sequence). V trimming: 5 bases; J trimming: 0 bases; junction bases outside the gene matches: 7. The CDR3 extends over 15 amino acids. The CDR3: CASSRGTESSYEQYF. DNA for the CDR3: TGTGCCAGCAGCCGAGGGACAGAGAGCTCCTACGAGCAGTACTTC. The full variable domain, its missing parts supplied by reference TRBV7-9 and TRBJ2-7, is DTGVSQNPRHKITKRGQNVTFRCDPISEHNRLYWYRQTLGQGPEFLTYFQNEAQLEKSRLLSDRFSAERPKGSFSTLEIQRTEQGDSAMYLCASSRGTESSYEQYFGPGTRLTVT.

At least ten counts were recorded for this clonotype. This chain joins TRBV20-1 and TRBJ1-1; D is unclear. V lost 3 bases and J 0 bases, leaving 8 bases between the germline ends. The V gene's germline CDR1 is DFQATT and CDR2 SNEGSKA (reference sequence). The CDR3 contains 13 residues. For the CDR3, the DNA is TGCAGTGCTAGTGGGCCGGTGAACACTGAAGCTTTCTTT. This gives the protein CSASGPVNTEAFF.

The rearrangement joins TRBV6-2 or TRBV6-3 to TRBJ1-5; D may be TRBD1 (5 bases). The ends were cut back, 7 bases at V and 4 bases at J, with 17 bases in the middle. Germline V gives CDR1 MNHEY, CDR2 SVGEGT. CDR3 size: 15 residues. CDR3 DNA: TGTGCCAGCAACGTTGCCGGGGCGGGAAATCAGCCCCAGCATTTT. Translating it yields CASNVAGAGNQPQHF.

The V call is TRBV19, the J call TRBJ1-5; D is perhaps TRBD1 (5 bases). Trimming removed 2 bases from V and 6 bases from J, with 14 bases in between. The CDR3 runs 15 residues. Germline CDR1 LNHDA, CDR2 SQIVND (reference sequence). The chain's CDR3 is CASSILGQGGQPQHF. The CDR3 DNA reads TGTGCCAGTAGTATACTGGGGCAGGGAGGTCAGCCCCAGCATTTT.

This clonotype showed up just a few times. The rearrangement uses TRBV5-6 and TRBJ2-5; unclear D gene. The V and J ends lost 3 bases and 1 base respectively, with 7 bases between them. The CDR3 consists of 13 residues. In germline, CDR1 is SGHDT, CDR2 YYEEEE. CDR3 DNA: TGTGCCAGCAGCTCGGAACTCCAAGAGACCCAGTACTTC. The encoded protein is CASSSELQETQYF.

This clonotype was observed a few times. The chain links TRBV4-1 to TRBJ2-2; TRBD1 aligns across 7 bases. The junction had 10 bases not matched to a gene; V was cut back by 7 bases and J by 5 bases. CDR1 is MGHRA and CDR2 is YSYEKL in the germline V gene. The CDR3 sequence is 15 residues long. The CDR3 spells CASTLQGRETGELFF. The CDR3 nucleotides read TGCGCCAGCACCCTACAGGGGAGAGAAACCGGGGAGCTGTTTTTT.

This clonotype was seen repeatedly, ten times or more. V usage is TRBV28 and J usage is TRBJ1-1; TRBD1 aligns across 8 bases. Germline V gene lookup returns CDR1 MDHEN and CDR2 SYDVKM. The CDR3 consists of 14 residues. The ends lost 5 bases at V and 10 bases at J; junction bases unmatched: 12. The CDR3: CASSKYTNDRGAFF. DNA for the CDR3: TGTGCCAGCAGTAAATACACAAATGACAGGGGAGCTTTCTTT.